This TCR beta chain was recorded in a study of OX40 agonist ivuxolimab in advanced cancers. Trimming took 5 bases from V and 1 from J, leaving 16 bases between them. The CDR3 totals 16 residues. CDR1 is SGHRS and CDR2 is YFSETQ in the germline V gene. Details on this clone: Antigen: not known.

Only in-frame clones appear in the TCRdb table, and some are missing; sequencing was by immunoSEQ multiplex PCR. The table lists tens of thousands of clones, 85% of them singletons. The study, taken as a whole, reports: What antigens the expanded peripheral T cells recognized was never established.

The sample was CD4+ or CD8+ T cells sorted from blood, taken in a trial of the OX40 agonist ivuxolimab. This sequence joins TRBV5-1 and TRBJ1-3, with D perhaps TRBD1 (6 bases). This clonotype was sampled from an adult with an advanced solid tumor such as melanoma, head and neck, liver or kidney cancer. The CDR3 region is CASSSVQGLSGNTIYF. CDR3 nucleotide sequence: TGCGCCAGCAGTTCAGTCCAGGGGCTGTCTGGAAACACCATATATTTT.